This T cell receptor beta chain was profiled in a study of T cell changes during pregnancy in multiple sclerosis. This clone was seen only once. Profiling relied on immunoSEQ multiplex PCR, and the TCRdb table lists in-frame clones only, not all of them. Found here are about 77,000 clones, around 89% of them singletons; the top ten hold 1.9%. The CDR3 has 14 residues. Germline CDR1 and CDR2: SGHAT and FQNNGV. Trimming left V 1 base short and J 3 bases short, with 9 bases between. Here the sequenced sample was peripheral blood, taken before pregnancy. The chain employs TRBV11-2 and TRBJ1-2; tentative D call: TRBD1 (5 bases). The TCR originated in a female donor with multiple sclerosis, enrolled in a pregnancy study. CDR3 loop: CASSLGVGDYGYTF. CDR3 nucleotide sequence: TGTGCCAGCAGCTTAGGTGTAGGGGACTATGGCTACACCTTC.